One T cell receptor (beta chain) is described in this entry. Its antigen is still unknown. The record originates from a study of OX40 agonist ivuxolimab in advanced cancers. Study results and limitations: Fewer expanded clones were found on average in CD4+ than in CD8+ T cells.

Profiling relied on immunoSEQ multiplex PCR, and the TCRdb table lists in-frame clones only, not all of them. This repertoire shows about 61,000 clones, around 90% found once; its top ten account for 1.9%. Sequenced material: CD4+ or CD8+ T cells sorted from blood, taken in a trial of the OX40 agonist ivuxolimab. This TCR was sampled from an adult with an advanced solid tumor such as melanoma, head and neck, liver or kidney cancer.

CDR3 sequence (DNA): TGTGCCAGTAGTATGAATAGCAATCAGCCCCAGCATTTT. This encodes CASSMNSNQPQHF. The V gene is TRBV19, the J gene TRBJ1-5; D remains unclear. V dropped 3 bases and J dropped 0 bases, with 3 bases sitting between them. Germline CDR1 and CDR2: LNHDA and SQIVND (reference sequence). The CDR3 is 13 amino acids.